A selection of T cell receptor beta chains follows, all from one sample in a study of patients and donors after allogeneic stem cell transplantation. TCRdb re-called the RT-PCR reads with MiXCR, one entry per CDR3 protein. Of 800,000 to 1,000,000 distinct CDR3 sequences listed, 15% to 20% are singletons. The sequenced sample consisted of blood, either unsorted or a sorted T cell fraction (not recorded which). The source of these receptors is a human donor who was either an allogeneic HSCT recipient or a stem cell or donor lymphocyte infusion donor (not recorded which). It is not recorded whose cells these are; they may come from a transplant donor. Both conserved end residues are part of each CDR3. Part of the rows lack a size; the others show once, few, many or a class for expanded clones.

abundance	len	v_gene	CDR3aa
few	14	TRBV16	CASSGTSGNYEQYF
.	15	TRBV10-3	CAISSGQGPNEKLFF
few	13	TRBV4-3	CASSHREGQPQHF
many	11	TRBV6-2/TRBV6-3	CASRDQETQYF
few	13	TRBV29-1	CSVDARVVTEAFF
few	15	TRBV12-3/TRBV12-4	CASSLGQTIQETQYF
few	11	TRBV29-1	CSSTELTEAFF
.	14	TRBV19	CASSITGENSPLHF
.	14	TRBV20-1	CSARDPLGPSEQYF
.	16	TRBV15	CATRDSGGAFYNEQFF
few	15	TRBV25-1	CASSEGGASNSPLHF
few	15	TRBV5-1	CASSLGGQDMDQQYF
.	14	TRBV25-1	CASSGGAKNQPQHF
.	15	TRBV12-3/TRBV12-4	CASSSTGQMNTEAFF
.	14	TRBV7-9	CASSSGKVKNEQFF
many	12	TRBV12-3/TRBV12-4	CASNINTGELFF
few	16	TRBV5-1	CASSWGLGEGNQPQHF
.	13	TRBV6-1	CASRGRRDQPQHF
few	11	TRBV7-2	CASRQGKEQYF
few	15	TRBV6-1	CASTKVPWETDTQYF
.	12	TRBV20-1	CSQMGGTDTQYF
few	17	TRBV11-2	CASSLGVWVGAKNIQYF
few	19	TRBV4-2	CASSQDARQGTGVVQPQHF
.	15	TRBV9	CASSPRGLNTGELFF
few	16	TRBV24-1	CATSDSSGRVNNEQFF
.	13	TRBV7-8	CASSLGVYGEQYF
few	15	TRBV7-6	CASSLEGGTFNEQFF
.	13	TRBV30	CAWSKDGSTEAFF
few	15	TRBV4-1	CASSQRQGASHEQYF
.	13	TRBV6-1	CASGTPGSGSQYF
.	14	TRBV10-3	CAISPNPGSGKLFF
few	14	TRBV11-2	CASSLVSWDTEAFF
.	16	TRBV7-2	CASTNTGRTYNSPLHF
few	13	TRBV6-2/TRBV6-3	CASRSSGRYEQFF
few	16	TRBV5-6	CASSLFYFRNTGELFF
few	15	TRBV7-9	CASSFRSSVGETQYF
.	10	TRBV10-3	CAIGTYEQYF